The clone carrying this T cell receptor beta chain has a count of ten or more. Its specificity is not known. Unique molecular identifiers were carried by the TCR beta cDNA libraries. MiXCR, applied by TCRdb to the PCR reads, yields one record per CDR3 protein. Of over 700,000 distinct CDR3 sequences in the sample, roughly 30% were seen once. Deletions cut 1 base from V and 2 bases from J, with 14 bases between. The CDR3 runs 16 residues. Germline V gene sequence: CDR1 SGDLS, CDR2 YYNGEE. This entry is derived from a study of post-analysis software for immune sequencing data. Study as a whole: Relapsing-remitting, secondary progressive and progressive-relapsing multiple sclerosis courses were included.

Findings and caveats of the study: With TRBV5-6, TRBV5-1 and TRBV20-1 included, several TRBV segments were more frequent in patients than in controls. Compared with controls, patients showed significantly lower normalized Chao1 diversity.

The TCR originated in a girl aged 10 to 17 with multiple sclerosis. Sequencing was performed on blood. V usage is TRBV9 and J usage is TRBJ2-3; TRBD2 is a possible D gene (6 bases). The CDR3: CASSVRGSGYTDTQYF. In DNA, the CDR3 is TGTGCCAGCAGCGTACGTGGTAGCGGATACACAGATACGCAGTATTTT.